Each of the 27 T cell receptor beta chains below was sequenced from the same sample in a study of blood T cell repertoires in COVID-19. Sequencing used immunoSEQ multiplex PCR; TCRdb keeps in-frame clones, though not all of them. The profile shows about 170,000 clones, 92% of them singletons. Sequencing input: peripheral blood. These TCRs come from a man aged 25 to 40 with COVID-19, enrolled during active disease.

CDR3 amino acids: CASSPTSGGTDTQYF. Here the CDR3 DNA reads TGTGCCAGCAGCCCAACTAGCGGGGGCACAGATACGCAGTATTTT. The chain recombines TRBV6-2 or TRBV6-3 with TRBJ2-3, with 10 bases lining up with TRBD2. This CDR3 has 15 amino acids. V was pared by 6 bases and J by 1 base, with 4 bases of the junction left unmatched. In germline, CDR1 is MNHEY, CDR2 SVGEGT.

This chain links TRBV6-4 with TRBJ2-6; D is undetermined. The CDR3 runs to 14 residues. From germline, CDR1 is MRHNA and CDR2 SNTAGT. V was trimmed by 7 bases and J by 0 bases, leaving 7 bases between them. The CDR3 here is CASNLSSGANVLTF. The CDR3 bases are TGTGCCAGCAACTTGAGCTCTGGGGCCAACGTCCTGACTTTC.

The V call is TRBV4-1, the J call TRBJ1-6; 7 nucleotides line up with TRBD1. Looked up from germline, CDR1 is MGHRA and CDR2 is YSYEKL. V lost 3 bases to trimming and J lost 5 bases; unmatched junction nucleotides: 7. The CDR3 has 16 amino acids. CDR3 in DNA: TGCGCCAGCAGCCATGGGGGCAGGGGGGATAATTCACCCCTCCACTTT. This translates into CASSHGGRGDNSPLHF.

This clone is a singleton in its sample. The chain joins TRBV27 to TRBJ1-1; tentative D call: TRBD1 (6 bases). Trimming shortened V by 0 bases and J by 11 bases, and 19 bases separated the two germline ends. CDR3 length: 15 amino acids. Germline CDR1 MNHEY, CDR2 SMNVEV (reference sequence). The CDR3 bases are TGTGCCAGCAGTTTATCACCACAGGGAGATATTGGGGCTTTCTTT. It is translated as CASSLSPQGDIGAFF.

This clone was detected once. At one of its ends the junction is not consistent with the germline gene, which may arise from a read error. The chain combines TRBV30 with TRBJ2-7, with 8 nucleotides matching TRBD2. The CDR3 spans 16 residues. Per the germline V gene, CDR1 is GTSNPN and CDR2 is SVGIG (reference sequence). CDR3 DNA: TGTGCCTGGAGTACCGGTACTAGCGGTTGGTCCTCCGAGCAGTACTTC. Encoded protein: CAWSTGTSGWSSEQYF.

The rearrangement uses TRBV6-5 and TRBJ1-1; D may be TRBD1 (5 bases). Looked up from germline, CDR1 is MNHEY and CDR2 is SVGAGI. CDR3 size: 13 residues. V was shortened by 5 bases and J by 4 bases, with 11 bases between the two germline ends. The CDR3 DNA is TGTGCCAGCAGTCAGGGTCCTATCACTGAAGCTTTCTTT. Its translation is CASSQGPITEAFF.

The chain couples TRBV6-6 to TRBJ1-6; D gene uncertain. Germline lookup yields CDR1 MNHNY and CDR2 SVGAGI (reference sequence). The V and J ends lost 6 bases and 1 base respectively, with 10 bases between them. CDR3 length: 15 amino acids. The CDR3 DNA is TGTGCCAGCAGAGTAGGAGGGTCCTATAATTCACCCCTCCACTTT. It yields the protein CASRVGGSYNSPLHF.

The chain couples TRBV3-1 (or the pseudogene TRBV3-2) to TRBJ2-2; D might be TRBD1 (5 bases). The germline CDR1 and CDR2 sequences are LGHDT and YNNKEL (reference sequence). This CDR3 contains 14 residues. The V end was cut by 10 bases, the J end by 3 bases, with 15 bases between. CDR3 in amino acids: CAKTRVEDTGELFF. The CDR3 bases are TGTGCCAAAACCAGGGTCGAGGACACCGGGGAGCTGTTTTTT.

The V and J genes are TRBV27 and TRBJ2-1, with TRBD1 identical over 7 bases. J was trimmed by 4 bases and V by 3 bases; bases with no gene match: 6. The CDR3 is 15 residues long. Germline V gives CDR1 MNHEY, CDR2 SMNVEV (reference sequence). CDR3 loop: CASSFEGAGYNEQFF. CDR3 nucleotide sequence: TGTGCCAGCAGTTTTGAGGGGGCTGGGTACAATGAGCAGTTCTTC.

The rearrangement links TRBV28 to TRBJ2-7, with TRBD2 matching over 10 bases. This CDR3 region has 19 residues. Germline CDR1 MDHEN, CDR2 SYDVKM. The V and J ends lost 5 bases and 1 base, in that order; junction bases with no gene match: 17. The CDR3, as DNA: TGTGCCAGCAGTCCACCCGGGACAGTGACTAGCGGGTTATCCTACGAGCAGTACTTC. Translation: CASSPPGTVTSGLSYEQYF. The full variable domain, with the rest looked up from reference TRBV28 and TRBJ2-7, is DVKVTQSSRYLVKRTGEKVFLECVQDMDHENMFWYRQDPGLGLRLIYFSYDVKMKEKGDIPEGYSVSREKKERFSLILESASTNQTSMYLCASSPPGTVTSGLSYEQYFGPGTRLTVT.

V and J are TRBV10-3 and TRBJ1-1, with a possible D match to TRBD1 (5 bases). The V and J ends lost 10 bases and 0 bases respectively, with 12 bases between them. Germline CDR1 is ENHRY and CDR2 is SYGVKD. The CDR3 sequence is 13 residues long. The DNA for the CDR3 is TGTGCCACGAAACAGGATCTGAACACTGAAGCTTTCTTT. Protein: CATKQDLNTEAFF.

The chain employs TRBV15 and TRBJ1-6, with a weak D call TRBD1 (5 bases). This CDR3 has 14 amino acids. V lost 0 bases and J 12 bases, leaving 12 bases between the germline ends. Germline CDR1 is LNHNV and CDR2 is YYDKDF (reference sequence). The CDR3 sequence: CATSRDTPGGPLHF. CDR3 nucleotide sequence: TGTGCCACCAGCAGAGATACGCCGGGGGGACCCCTCCACTTT.

The chain carries TRBV5-6 and TRBJ1-6; D not certain. The CDR3 covers 14 residues. V shed 4 bases and J shed 9 bases, with 14 bases lying between them. Looked up from germline, CDR1 is SGHDT and CDR2 is YYEEEE. This chain's CDR3 is CASSPLFSGSPLHF. In nucleotides, the CDR3 is TGTGCCAGCAGCCCCTTATTCTCCGGTTCACCCCTCCACTTT.

This chain joins TRBV27 and TRBJ2-1; weak D call: TRBD2 (6 bases). The V and J ends lost 8 bases and 9 bases respectively, with 14 bases between them. The CDR3 has 12 residues. The V gene's germline CDR1 is MNHEY and CDR2 SMNVEV (reference sequence). This CDR3 reads CASERRGGEQFF. CDR3 coding DNA: TGTGCCAGCGAACGGAGGGGAGGTGAGCAGTTCTTC.

The chain employs TRBV3-1 (or the pseudogene TRBV3-2) and TRBJ2-1, with 8 bases matching TRBD2. CDR3 size: 17 residues. Unmatched junction bases numbered 12, after V lost 1 base and J lost 7 bases. CDR1 and CDR2 (germline): LGHDT, YNNKEL (reference sequence). The CDR3, as DNA: TGTGCCAGCAGCCAAGGAATGACAGGACTAGCTCTAAATGAGCAGTTCTTC. Protein product: CASSQGMTGLALNEQFF.

This chain joins TRBV19 and TRBJ1-1, with D possibly TRBD1 on 5 matching bases. The V end lost 9 bases, the J end lost 0 bases, and 11 bases lay between the germline ends. CDR1 and CDR2 (germline): LNHDA, SQIVND (reference sequence). This CDR3 is 13 amino acids long. In DNA, the CDR3 is TGTGCCAGCATGGGACTAATGAACACTGAAGCTTTCTTT. As protein: CASMGLMNTEAFF.

The V call is TRBV10-3, the J call TRBJ2-5; TRBD2 agrees at 15 bases. Germline CDR1 reads ENHRY; CDR2 reads SYGVKD. The trim removed 3 bases at V and 5 bases at J, leaving 7 bases unmatched. The CDR3 spans 17 residues. The CDR3 DNA is TGTGCCATCAGTGATGGACTAGCGGGGGGGCCTGAGGAGACCCAGTACTTC. Its translation is CAISDGLAGGPEETQYF.

The chain combines TRBV18 with TRBJ2-7; 8 bases agree with TRBD1. V trimming: 2 bases; J trimming: 4 bases; junction bases outside the gene matches: 16. There are 18 residues in the CDR3. Germline V gives CDR1 KGHSH, CDR2 LQKENI. The CDR3 DNA follows: TGTGCCAGCTCACCAACTTGGGCAGGGGGCTCCATATGGTACGAGCAGTACTTC. Translating it yields CASSPTWAGGSIWYEQYF.

This sequence joins TRBV9 and TRBJ2-6; a weak D match, TRBD1 (5 bases). From germline, CDR1 is SGDLS and CDR2 YYNGEE. This CDR3 is built from 15 residues. Trimming shortened V by 0 bases and J by 2 bases, and 6 bases separated the two germline ends. The CDR3, as DNA: TGTGCCAGCAGCGTAGCAGGGACTGGGGCCAACGTCCTGACTTTC. Its translation is CASSVAGTGANVLTF.

The chain links TRBV5-1 to TRBJ2-5; the D is unclear. Deletions cut 0 bases from V and 1 base from J, with 10 bases between. The CDR3 covers 15 residues. Germline lookup yields CDR1 SGHRS and CDR2 YFSETQ. The chain's CDR3 is CASSLVAAGQETQYF. In DNA, the CDR3 is TGCGCCAGCAGCTTGGTGGCGGCCGGCCAAGAGACCCAGTACTTC.

This chain uses TRBV6-2 or TRBV6-3 with TRBJ2-4, with 7 bases lining up with TRBD2. There are 18 residues in the CDR3. The V gene's germline CDR1 is MNHEY and CDR2 SVGEGT. V dropped 3 bases and J dropped 0; count of bases not matched to a gene: 11. Written as DNA, the CDR3 is TGTGCCAGCAGTTATGGTCCCAGGGAGGGACTAGCCAAAAACATTCAGTACTTC. Translating it yields CASSYGPREGLAKNIQYF.

The rearrangement joins TRBV29-1 to TRBJ2-7; possibly TRBD1 for D (5 bases). V was shortened by 0 bases and J by 2 bases, with 11 bases between the two germline ends. The CDR3 runs 14 residues. Per the germline V gene, CDR1 is SQVTM and CDR2 is ANQGSEA. The CDR3 is CSVEDQTVPYEQYF. The CDR3 DNA follows: TGCAGCGTTGAAGATCAGACAGTACCCTACGAGCAGTACTTC.

V usage is TRBV3-1 (or the pseudogene TRBV3-2) and J usage is TRBJ2-1; no clear D gene. The CDR3 spans 14 residues. V was pared by 0 bases and J by 7 bases, with 10 bases between. Germline CDR1 is LGHDT and CDR2 is YNNKEL (reference sequence). The CDR3 DNA reads TGTGCCAGCAGCCAAGAGGAAGGAGCGAATGAGCAGTTCTTC. It codes for CASSQEEGANEQFF.

The chain has TRBV27 and TRBJ1-5, with D possibly being TRBD1 (6 bases). CDR1 is MNHEY and CDR2 is SMNVEV in the germline V gene (reference sequence). The V end lost 6 bases, the J end lost 7 bases, and 16 bases lay between the germline ends. The length of the CDR3 is 14 residues. In DNA form, the CDR3 reads TGTGCCAGCAGCCCCCAGGGGTATTGGCAGCCCCAGCATTTT. Translating it yields CASSPQGYWQPQHF.

V and J are TRBV7-6 and TRBJ1-6; no reliable D call. V was trimmed by 0 bases and J by 0 bases, leaving 12 bases between them. The CDR3 consists of 18 residues. Germline values: CDR1 SGHVS, CDR2 FNYEAQ. The CDR3 nucleotides are TGTGCCAGCAGCTTAGCGGCGGAGTACCTCTCCTATAATTCACCCCTCCACTTT. Protein sequence: CASSLAAEYLSYNSPLHF.

V and J are TRBV5-1 and TRBJ2-7; 11 bases fit TRBD1. The CDR3 totals 16 residues. In germline, CDR1 is SGHRS, CDR2 YFSETQ. Unmatched junction bases numbered 8, after V lost 2 bases and J lost 4 bases. The CDR3, as DNA: TGCGCCAGCAGCTTAACCCTCGGACAGGGGGCTTACGAGCAGTACTTC. Amino acid sequence: CASSLTLGQGAYEQYF.

The V call is TRBV9, the J call TRBJ2-2; 9 bases match TRBD2. Trimming cost V 3 bases and J 5 bases; bases outside gene matches: 5. CDR1 is SGDLS, CDR2 YYNGEE, per germline. There are 15 residues in the CDR3. The CDR3 DNA follows: TGTGCCAGCAGCGCTCTAGCGGGGACTACCGGGGAGCTGTTTTTT. Its protein is CASSALAGTTGELFF.